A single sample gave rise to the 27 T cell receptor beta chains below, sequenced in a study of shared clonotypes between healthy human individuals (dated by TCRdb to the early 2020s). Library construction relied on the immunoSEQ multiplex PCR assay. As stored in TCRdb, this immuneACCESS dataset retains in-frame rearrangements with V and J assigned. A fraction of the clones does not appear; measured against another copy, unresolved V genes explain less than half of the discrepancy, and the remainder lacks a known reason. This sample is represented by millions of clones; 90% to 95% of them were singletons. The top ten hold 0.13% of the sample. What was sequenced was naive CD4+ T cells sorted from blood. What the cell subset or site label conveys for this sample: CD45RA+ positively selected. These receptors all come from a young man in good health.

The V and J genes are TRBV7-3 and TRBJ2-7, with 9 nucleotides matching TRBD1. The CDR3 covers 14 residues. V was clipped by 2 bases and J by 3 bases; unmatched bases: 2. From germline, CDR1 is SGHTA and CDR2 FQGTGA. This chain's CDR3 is CASSLLGQGYEQYF. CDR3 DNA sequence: TGTGCCAGCAGCTTATTGGGACAGGGCTACGAGCAGTACTTC.

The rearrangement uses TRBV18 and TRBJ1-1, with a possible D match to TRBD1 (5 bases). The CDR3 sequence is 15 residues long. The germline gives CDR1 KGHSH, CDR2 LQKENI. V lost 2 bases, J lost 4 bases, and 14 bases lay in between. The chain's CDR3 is CASSPRQRQTTEAFF. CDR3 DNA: TGTGCCAGCTCACCAAGACAGCGTCAGACCACTGAAGCTTTCTTT.

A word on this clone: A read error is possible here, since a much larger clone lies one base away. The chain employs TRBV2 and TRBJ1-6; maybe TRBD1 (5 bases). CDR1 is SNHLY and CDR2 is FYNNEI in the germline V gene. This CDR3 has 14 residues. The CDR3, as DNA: TGTGCCAGCACCACCGGGACGGGAAATTCACCCCTCTACTTT. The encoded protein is CASTTGTGNSPLYF.

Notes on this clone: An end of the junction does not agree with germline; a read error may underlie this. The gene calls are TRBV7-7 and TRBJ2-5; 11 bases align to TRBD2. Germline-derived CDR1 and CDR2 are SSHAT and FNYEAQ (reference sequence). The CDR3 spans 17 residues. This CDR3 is CASSLGRLAGLQETQYF. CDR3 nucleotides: TGTGCTAGCAGCTTAGGGAGACTAGCGGGACTCCAAGAGACCCAGTACTTC.

The CDR3 protein is CASSLERHETQYF. As DNA, the CDR3 is TGTGCCAGCAGCTTAGAACGGCACGAGACCCAGTACTTC. This chain uses TRBV7-2 with TRBJ2-5; no definite D call. CDR1 SGHTA and CDR2 FQGNSA come from the germline V gene. The germline V and J ends were trimmed by 1 base and 5 bases, with 8 bases remaining between them. This CDR3 spans 13 amino acids.

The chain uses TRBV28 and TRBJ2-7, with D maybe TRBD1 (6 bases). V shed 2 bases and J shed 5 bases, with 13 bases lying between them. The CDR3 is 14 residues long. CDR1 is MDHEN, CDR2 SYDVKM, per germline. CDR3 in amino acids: CASSLVQGSDEQYF. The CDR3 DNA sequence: TGTGCCAGCAGTTTAGTACAGGGTTCGGACGAGCAGTACTTC. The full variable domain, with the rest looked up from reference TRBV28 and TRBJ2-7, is DVKVTQSSRYLVKRTGEKVFLECVQDMDHENMFWYRQDPGLGLRLIYFSYDVKMKEKGDIPEGYSVSREKKERFSLILESASTNQTSMYLCASSLVQGSDEQYFGPGTRLTVT.

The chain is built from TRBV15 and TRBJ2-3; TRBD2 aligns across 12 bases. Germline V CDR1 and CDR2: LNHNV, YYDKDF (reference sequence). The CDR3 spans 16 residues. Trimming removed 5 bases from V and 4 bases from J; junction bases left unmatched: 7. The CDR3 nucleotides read TGTGCCACCAGCCCTAGCGGGAGGGCCGAGGCAGATACGCAGTATTTT. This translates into CATSPSGRAEADTQYF.

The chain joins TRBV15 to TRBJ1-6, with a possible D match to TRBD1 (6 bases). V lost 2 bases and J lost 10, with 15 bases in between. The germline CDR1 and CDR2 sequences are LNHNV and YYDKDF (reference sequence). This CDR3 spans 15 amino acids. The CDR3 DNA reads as TGTGCCACCAGCAGATACAGGGAAAAGGGGTCACCCCTCCACTTT. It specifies CATSRYREKGSPLHF.

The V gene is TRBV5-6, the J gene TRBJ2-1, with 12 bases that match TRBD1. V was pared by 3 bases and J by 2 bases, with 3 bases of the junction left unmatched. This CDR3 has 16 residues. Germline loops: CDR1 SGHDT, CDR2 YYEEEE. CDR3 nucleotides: TGTGCCAGCAGCTCAGGGACAGGGGGCCCCTACAATGAGCAGTTCTTC. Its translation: CASSSGTGGPYNEQFF.

DNA of the CDR3: TGTGCCAGCAGCCCTCGGTCTAGCGGGAGGGAACGAGATACGCAGTATTTT. Translating gives CASSPRSSGRERDTQYF. J is TRBJ2-3 and V is TRBV7-2; 12 bases are shared with TRBD2. The CDR3 is 17 amino acids. V shed 5 bases, J shed 5 bases, and the junction held 11 bases outside the gene matches. Germline V CDR1 and CDR2: SGHTA, FQGNSA.

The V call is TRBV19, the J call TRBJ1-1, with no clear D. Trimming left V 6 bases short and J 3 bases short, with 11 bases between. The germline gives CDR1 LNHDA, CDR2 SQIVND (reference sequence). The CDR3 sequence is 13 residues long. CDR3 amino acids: CASRGKGYTEAFF. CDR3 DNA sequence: TGTGCCAGTAGGGGGAAAGGGTACACTGAAGCTTTCTTT.

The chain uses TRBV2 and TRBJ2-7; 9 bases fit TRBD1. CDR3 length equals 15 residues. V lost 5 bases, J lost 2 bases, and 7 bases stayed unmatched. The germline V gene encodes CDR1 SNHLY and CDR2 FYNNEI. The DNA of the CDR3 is TGTGCCAGCAGTCTGGGACAGGGTGCGGCCTACGAGCAGTACTTC. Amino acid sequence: CASSLGQGAAYEQYF.

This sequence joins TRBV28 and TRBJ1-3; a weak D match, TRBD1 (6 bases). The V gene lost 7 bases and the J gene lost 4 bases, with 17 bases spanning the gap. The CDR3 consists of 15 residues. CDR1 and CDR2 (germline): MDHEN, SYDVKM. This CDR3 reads CASTTGGADGNTIYF. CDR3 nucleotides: TGTGCCAGCACCACCGGGGGGGCGGACGGAAACACCATATATTTT.

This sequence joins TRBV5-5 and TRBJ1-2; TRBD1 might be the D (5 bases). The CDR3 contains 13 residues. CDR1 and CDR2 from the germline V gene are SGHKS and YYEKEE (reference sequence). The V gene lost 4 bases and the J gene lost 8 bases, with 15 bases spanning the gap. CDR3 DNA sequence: TGTGCCAGCAGCCTCGACACCAACAGGGGCTACACCTTC. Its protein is CASSLDTNRGYTF.

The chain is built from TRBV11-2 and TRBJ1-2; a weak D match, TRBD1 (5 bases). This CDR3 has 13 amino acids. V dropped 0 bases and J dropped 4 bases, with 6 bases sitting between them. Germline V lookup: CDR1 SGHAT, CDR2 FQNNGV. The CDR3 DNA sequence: TGTGCCAGCAGCTTAGAAGGGGCCTATGGCTACACCTTC. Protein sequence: CASSLEGAYGYTF.

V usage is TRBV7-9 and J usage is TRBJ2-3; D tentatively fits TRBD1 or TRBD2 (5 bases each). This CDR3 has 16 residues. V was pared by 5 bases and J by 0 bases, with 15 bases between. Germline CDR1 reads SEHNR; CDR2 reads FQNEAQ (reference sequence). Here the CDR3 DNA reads TGTGCCAGCAGCCCCCCCCGGGACGGAAGCACAGATACGCAGTATTTT. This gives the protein CASSPPRDGSTDTQYF.

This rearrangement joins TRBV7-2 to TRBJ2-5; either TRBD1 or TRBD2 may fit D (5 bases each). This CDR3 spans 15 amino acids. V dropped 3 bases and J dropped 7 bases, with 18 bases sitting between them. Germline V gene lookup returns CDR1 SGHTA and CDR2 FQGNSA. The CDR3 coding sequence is TGTGCCAGCAGCTTGAGTGGGGGTTCCCAGGGGACCCAGTACTTC. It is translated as CASSLSGGSQGTQYF.

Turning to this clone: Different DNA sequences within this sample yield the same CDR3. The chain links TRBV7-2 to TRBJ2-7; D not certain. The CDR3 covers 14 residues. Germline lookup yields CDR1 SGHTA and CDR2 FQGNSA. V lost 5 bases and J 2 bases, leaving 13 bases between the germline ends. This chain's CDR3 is CASSPRTGPYEQYF. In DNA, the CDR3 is TGTGCCAGCAGCCCCCGGACGGGTCCCTACGAGCAGTACTTC. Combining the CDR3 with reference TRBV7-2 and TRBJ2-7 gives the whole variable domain GAGVSQSPSNKVTEKGKDVELRCDPISGHTALYWYRQSLGQGLEFLIYFQGNSAPDKSGLPSDRFSAERTGGSVSTLTIQRTQQEDSAVYLCASSPRTGPYEQYFGPGTRLTVT.

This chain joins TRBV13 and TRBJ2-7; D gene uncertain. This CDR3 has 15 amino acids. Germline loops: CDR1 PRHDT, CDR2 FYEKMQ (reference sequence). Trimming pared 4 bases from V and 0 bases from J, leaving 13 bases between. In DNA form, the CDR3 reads TGTGCCAGCAGCTCAGCGAGGAGTAGCTCCTACGAGCAGTACTTC. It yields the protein CASSSARSSSYEQYF.

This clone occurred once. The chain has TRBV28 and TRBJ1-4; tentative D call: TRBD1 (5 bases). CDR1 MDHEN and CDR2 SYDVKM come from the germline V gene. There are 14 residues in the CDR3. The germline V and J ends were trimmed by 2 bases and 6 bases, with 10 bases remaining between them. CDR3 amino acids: CASSLGGRDEKLFF. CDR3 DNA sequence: TGTGCCAGCAGTTTAGGGGGGAGAGATGAAAAACTGTTTTTT.

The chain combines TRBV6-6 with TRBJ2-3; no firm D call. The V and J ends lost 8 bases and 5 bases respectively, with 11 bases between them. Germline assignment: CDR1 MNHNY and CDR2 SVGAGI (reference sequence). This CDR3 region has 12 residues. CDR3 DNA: TGTGCCAGCGGAAGAGAGCGAGATACGCAGTATTTT. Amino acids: CASGRERDTQYF.

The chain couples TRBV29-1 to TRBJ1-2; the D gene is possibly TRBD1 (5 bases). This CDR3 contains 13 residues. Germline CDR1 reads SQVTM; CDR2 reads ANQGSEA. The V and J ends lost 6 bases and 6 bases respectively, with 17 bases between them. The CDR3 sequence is CSVWGEGGNGYTF. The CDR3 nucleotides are TGCAGCGTCTGGGGGGAGGGAGGGAATGGCTACACCTTC.

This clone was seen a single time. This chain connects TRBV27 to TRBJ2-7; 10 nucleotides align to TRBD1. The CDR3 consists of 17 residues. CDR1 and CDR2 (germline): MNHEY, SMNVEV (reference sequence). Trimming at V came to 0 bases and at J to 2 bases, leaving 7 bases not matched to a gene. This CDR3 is CASSLSRPGQGAYEQYF. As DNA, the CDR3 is TGTGCCAGCAGTTTATCACGACCTGGACAGGGGGCCTACGAGCAGTACTTC.

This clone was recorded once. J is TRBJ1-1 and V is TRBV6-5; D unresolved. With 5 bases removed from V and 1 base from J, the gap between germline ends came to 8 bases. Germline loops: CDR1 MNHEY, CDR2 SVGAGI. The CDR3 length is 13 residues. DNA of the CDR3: TGTGCCAGCAGTATACTCGGGAACACTGAAGCTTTCTTT. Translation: CASSILGNTEAFF.

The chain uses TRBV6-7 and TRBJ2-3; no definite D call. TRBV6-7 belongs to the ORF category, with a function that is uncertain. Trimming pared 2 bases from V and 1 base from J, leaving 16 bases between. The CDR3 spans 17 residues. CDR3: CASSYREACPCTDTQYF. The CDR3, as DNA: TGTGCCAGCAGTTACCGCGAGGCGTGTCCCTGCACAGATACGCAGTATTTT.

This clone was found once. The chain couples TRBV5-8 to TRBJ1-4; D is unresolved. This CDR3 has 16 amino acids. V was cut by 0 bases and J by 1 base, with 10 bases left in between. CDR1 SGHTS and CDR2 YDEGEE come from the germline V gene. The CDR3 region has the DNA TGTGCCAGCAGCTTGGGTCGAAAAGGAACTAATGAAAAACTGTTTTTT. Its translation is CASSLGRKGTNEKLFF.

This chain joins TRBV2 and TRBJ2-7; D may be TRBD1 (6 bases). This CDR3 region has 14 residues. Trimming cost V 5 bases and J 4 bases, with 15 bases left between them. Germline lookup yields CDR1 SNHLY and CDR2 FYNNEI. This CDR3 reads CASSLGGSPYEQYF. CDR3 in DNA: TGTGCCAGCAGTCTAGGGGGTTCCCCTTACGAGCAGTACTTC.